The 14 T cell receptor beta chains in this list originate from one sample, sequenced in a study of blood T cell repertoires in COVID-19. Sequenced by immunoSEQ multiplex PCR; TCRdb stores in-frame clones only, minus some. This table has approximately 94,000 clones, about 85% appearing once. Sequenced sample: peripheral blood. The receptors were gathered from a human donor in a cohort sampled during active COVID-19.

This chain uses TRBV7-2 with TRBJ2-5, with 12 bases lining up with TRBD2. V was pared by 5 bases and J by 5 bases, with 9 bases of the junction left unmatched. The length of the CDR3 is 16 residues. The germline gives CDR1 SGHTA, CDR2 FQGNSA. The CDR3 bases are TGTGCCAGCAGCCTCATGACTAGCGGGGGAATTGAGACCCAGTACTTC. This codes for CASSLMTSGGIETQYF.

The chain uses TRBV7-9 and TRBJ1-5, with a weak D call TRBD1 (5 bases). Trimming pared 10 bases from V and 6 bases from J, leaving 16 bases between. CDR3 length equals 13 residues. In germline, CDR1 is SEHNR, CDR2 FQNEAQ (reference sequence). Here the CDR3 reads CAIPPGGAQPQHF. The DNA for the CDR3 is TGTGCCATACCCCCGGGAGGGGCTCAGCCCCAGCATTTT.

This chain joins TRBV9 and TRBJ2-3, with 8 bases that match TRBD2. The V gene's germline CDR1 is SGDLS and CDR2 YYNGEE. V dropped 4 bases and J dropped 3; count of bases not matched to a gene: 7. The CDR3 is 15 amino acids. The CDR3 sequence is CASSPQSGRTDTQYF. The CDR3 nucleotides read TGTGCCAGCAGCCCACAGAGCGGGAGAACAGATACGCAGTATTTT.

This clone was counted once. V usage is TRBV6-2 or TRBV6-3 and J usage is TRBJ2-6; possible D gene TRBD2, 6 bases. Germline-derived CDR1 and CDR2 are MNHEY and SVGEGT. The length of the CDR3 is 20 residues. V dropped 0 bases and J dropped 0 bases, with 18 bases sitting between them. The CDR3 protein is CASSYSGLPRGDSGANVLTF. DNA of the CDR3: TGTGCCAGCAGTTACTCGGGACTCCCGCGCGGGGACTCTGGGGCCAACGTCCTGACTTTC.

The chain employs TRBV3-1 (or the pseudogene TRBV3-2) and TRBJ1-1; weak D call: TRBD1 (6 bases). Germline CDR1 reads LGHDT; CDR2 reads YNNKEL (reference sequence). CDR3 length: 16 amino acids. V lost 4 bases, J lost 6 bases, and 21 bases lay in between. The CDR3 loop is CASSLEKLTGTSEAFF. As DNA, the CDR3 is TGTGCCAGCAGCCTTGAGAAACTTACAGGGACCTCTGAAGCTTTCTTT.

The V and J genes are TRBV3-1 (or the pseudogene TRBV3-2) and TRBJ1-2; a possible D gene is TRBD1 (5 bases). CDR1 and CDR2 from the germline V gene are LGHDT and YNNKEL (reference sequence). The V gene lost 1 base and the J gene lost 6 bases, with 15 bases spanning the gap. The CDR3 loop spans 15 amino acids. The CDR3 DNA sequence: TGTGCCAGCAGCCAAGTAGCGGCAGGGTATGATGGCTACACCTTC. Protein product: CASSQVAAGYDGYTF.

The chain carries TRBV5-1 and TRBJ1-1, with a tentative D call TRBD1 (6 bases). The CDR3 covers 13 residues. V was pared by 7 bases and J by 5 bases, with 15 bases between. Germline V gene sequence: CDR1 SGHRS, CDR2 YFSETQ. CDR3 nucleotide sequence: TGCGCCAGCGGCAACACAGGGTTTACTGAAGCTTTCTTT. It translates to CASGNTGFTEAFF.

The rearrangement joins TRBV19 to TRBJ1-5; maybe TRBD1 (6 bases). The V and J ends lost 10 bases and 6 bases respectively, with 16 bases between them. CDR1 is LNHDA and CDR2 is SQIVND in the germline V gene (reference sequence). The CDR3 has 13 amino acids. As DNA, the CDR3 is TGTGCCACCGATGCGGGGGGCCGTCAGCCCCAGCATTTT. This gives the protein CATDAGGRQPQHF.

The J gene is TRBJ1-2, the V gene TRBV4-3; D is unclear. CDR1 is LGHNA, CDR2 YSLEER, per germline. V dropped 1 base and J dropped 7 bases, with 16 bases sitting between them. The CDR3 runs 15 residues. The CDR3 loop reads CASSQGTILSVGYTF. CDR3 coding DNA: TGCGCCAGCAGCCAAGGCACCATCCTCTCGGTTGGCTACACCTTC.

V and J are TRBV13 and TRBJ1-1, with D hard to call. Germline V gene lookup returns CDR1 PRHDT and CDR2 FYEKMQ (reference sequence). Trimming took 1 base from V and 4 from J, leaving 13 bases between them. The CDR3 has 15 residues. This CDR3 reads CASSLDLRVGTEAFF. In nucleotides, the CDR3 is TGTGCCAGCAGCTTAGATCTGCGGGTGGGCACTGAAGCTTTCTTT.

This clone turned up a few times. The chain combines TRBV5-5 with TRBJ1-6; the D is unclear. Germline CDR1 reads SGHKS; CDR2 reads YYEKEE (reference sequence). The CDR3 runs 14 residues. Trimming shortened V by 1 base and J by 7 bases, and 9 bases separated the two germline ends. This CDR3 is CASSLLGLNSPLHF. The CDR3 DNA follows: TGTGCCAGCAGCTTGTTGGGCTTGAATTCACCCCTCCACTTT.

The chain combines TRBV5-6 with TRBJ2-5; maybe TRBD1 (6 bases). The CDR3 covers 14 residues. Trimming shortened V by 4 bases and J by 4 bases, and 14 bases separated the two germline ends. Germline loops: CDR1 SGHDT, CDR2 YYEEEE. As DNA, the CDR3 is TGTGCCAGCAGCCCCACCCGAGGGGGAGAGACCCAGTACTTC. Amino acids: CASSPTRGGETQYF.

CDR3 DNA: TGCGCCAGCAGCTTGGACGCTGGCGGCTCTGGAAACACCATATATTTT. Amino acids: CASSLDAGGSGNTIYF. The V gene is TRBV5-1, the J gene TRBJ1-3, with unresolved D. The CDR3 covers 16 residues. Germline loops: CDR1 SGHRS, CDR2 YFSETQ. V lost 0 bases and J 0 bases, leaving 10 bases between the germline ends.

The chain recombines TRBV10-2 with TRBJ2-1; TRBD1 aligns across 9 bases. Germline loops: CDR1 WSHSY, CDR2 SAAADI. Unmatched junction bases numbered 5, after V lost 3 bases and J lost 2 bases. The CDR3 spans 16 residues. The CDR3 region is CASSDTGTGTYNEQFF. The CDR3 DNA is TGCGCCAGCAGTGACACCGGGACAGGGACCTACAATGAGCAGTTCTTC.